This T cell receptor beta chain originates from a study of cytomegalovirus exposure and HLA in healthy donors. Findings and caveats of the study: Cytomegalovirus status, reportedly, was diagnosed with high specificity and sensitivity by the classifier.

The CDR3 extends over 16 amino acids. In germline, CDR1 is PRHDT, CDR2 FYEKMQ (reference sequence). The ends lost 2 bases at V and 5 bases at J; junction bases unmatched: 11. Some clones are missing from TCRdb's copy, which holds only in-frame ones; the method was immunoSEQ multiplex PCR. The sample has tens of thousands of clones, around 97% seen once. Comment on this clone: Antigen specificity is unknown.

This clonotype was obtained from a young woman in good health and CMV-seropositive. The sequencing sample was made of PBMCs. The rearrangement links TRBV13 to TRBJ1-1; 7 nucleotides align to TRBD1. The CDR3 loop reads CASSLKGGPPGTEAFF. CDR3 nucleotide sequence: TGTGCCAGCAGCTTAAAAGGGGGCCCCCCGGGGACTGAAGCTTTCTTT. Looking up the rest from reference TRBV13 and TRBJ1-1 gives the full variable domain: AAGVIQSPRHLIKEKRETATLKCYPIPRHDTVYWYQQGPGQDPQFLISFYEKMQSDKGSIPDRFSAQQFSDYHSELNMSSLELGDSALYFCASSLKGGPPGTEAFFGQGTRLTVV.